The subject of this entry is one T cell receptor (beta chain). Its target is unknown. The V gene lost 2 bases and the J gene lost 2 bases, with 13 bases spanning the gap. The CDR3 is 15 residues long. In germline, CDR1 is SGHDN, CDR2 FVKESK. This sample was included in a study of CD8+CD57+ T cells in acquired aplastic anemia. For the study at large: Sorted cells (CD4+ and CD8+) yielded DNA amounts that averaged about 3.1 ug. Roughly 9.8 million reads, on average, were obtained for CD4+ cells from healthy donors.

Study results and limitations: Patients and healthy controls showed no significant CD8+ Simpson's diversity difference.

Profiling that covered TCR beta VDJ and CDR3 relied on genomic DNA as its template. TCRdb re-analysed the reads in MiXCR, keeping a single row per CDR3 protein. The sample records around 150,000 distinct CDR3 sequences, approximately 43% being singletons. The chain carries TRBV14 and TRBJ2-7; D unresolved. The source of this sequence is a human donor in good health. Sequencing was done on a sample of sorted CD4+, CD8+, or CD8+CD57+ T cells (not recorded which) from PBMCs. The CDR3 reads CASSQISGLAYEQYF. DNA for the CDR3: TGTGCCAGCAGCCAAATCTCAGGCCTCGCCTACGAGCAGTACTTC.